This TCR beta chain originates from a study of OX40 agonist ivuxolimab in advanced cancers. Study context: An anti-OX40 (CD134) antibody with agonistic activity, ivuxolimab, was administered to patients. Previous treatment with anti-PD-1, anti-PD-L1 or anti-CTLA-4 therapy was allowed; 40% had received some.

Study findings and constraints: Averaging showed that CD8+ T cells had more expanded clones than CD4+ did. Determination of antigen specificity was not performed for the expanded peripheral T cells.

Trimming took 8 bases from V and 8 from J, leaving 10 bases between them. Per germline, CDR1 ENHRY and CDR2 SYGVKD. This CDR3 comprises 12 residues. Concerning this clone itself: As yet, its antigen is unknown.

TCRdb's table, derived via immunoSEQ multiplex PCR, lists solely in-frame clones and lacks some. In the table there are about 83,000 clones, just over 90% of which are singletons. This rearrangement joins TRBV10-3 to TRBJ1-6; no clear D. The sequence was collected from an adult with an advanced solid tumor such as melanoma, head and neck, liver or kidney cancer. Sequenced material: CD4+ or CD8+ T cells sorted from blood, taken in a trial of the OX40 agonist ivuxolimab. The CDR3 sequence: CAIGGIDSPLHF. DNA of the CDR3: TGTGCCATCGGAGGGATAGATTCACCCCTCCACTTT.